This TCR beta chain was profiled in a study of molecular identifiers for immune sequencing clone quantification. Study overall: Sequencing covered four of five parts into which replicate RNA from roughly 18,000 or 92,000 naive CD8 cells was split.

This clonotype was counted ten times or more. The target antigen is unknown. MiXCR, applied by TCRdb to the PCR reads, yields one record per CDR3 protein. The sample consists of 250,000 to 400,000 distinct CDR3 sequences, over 20% of them appearing once. Findings and limits, study-wide: Identical TCR molecules that share a barcode could lead to an underestimation of highly expanded clone sizes.

Libraries of naive CD8 cells were prepared from approximately 20,000 to 1,000,000 sorted cells using 10%, 30% or 50% RNA. Naive CD8 T cell sorting was performed on the CD8+CD4-CCR7+CD45RA+ phenotype. Deletions cut 7 bases from V and 0 bases from J, with 13 bases between. The CDR3 is 15 amino acids. Germline V lookup: CDR1 SNHLY, CDR2 FYNNEI. This clonotype originated in a human donor in good health. Some libraries in this study had Jurkat cell RNA spiked in. Input material: naive CD8+ T cells from blood, with Jurkat cell RNA spiked in. Sample subset: FACS-sorted CD8+CD4-CCR7+CD45RA+ naive T cells. J is TRBJ1-5 and V is TRBV2; D is uncertain. In nucleotides, the CDR3 is TGTGCCAGCATGGTCGGCTCACATAGCAATCAGCCCCAGCATTTT. This translates into CASMVGSHSNQPQHF.